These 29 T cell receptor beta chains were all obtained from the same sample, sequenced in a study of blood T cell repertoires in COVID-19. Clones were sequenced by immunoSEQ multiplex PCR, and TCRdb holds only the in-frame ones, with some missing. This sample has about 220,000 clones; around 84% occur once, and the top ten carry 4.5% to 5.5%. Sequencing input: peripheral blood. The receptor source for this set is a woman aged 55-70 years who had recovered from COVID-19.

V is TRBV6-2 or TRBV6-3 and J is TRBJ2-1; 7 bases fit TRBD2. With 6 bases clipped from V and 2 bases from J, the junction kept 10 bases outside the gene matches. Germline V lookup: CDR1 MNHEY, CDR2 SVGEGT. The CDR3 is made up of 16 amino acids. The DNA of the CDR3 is TGTGCCAGCAGCCCACGTAGCGGGCCAACCTACAATGAGCAGTTCTTC. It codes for CASSPRSGPTYNEQFF.

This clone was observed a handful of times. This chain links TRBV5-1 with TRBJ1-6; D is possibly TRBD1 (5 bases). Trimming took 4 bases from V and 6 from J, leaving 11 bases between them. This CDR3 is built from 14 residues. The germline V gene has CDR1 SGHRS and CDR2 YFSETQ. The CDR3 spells CASSDAGRNSPLHF. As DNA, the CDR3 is TGCGCCAGCAGCGACGCGGGACGTAATTCACCCCTCCACTTT.

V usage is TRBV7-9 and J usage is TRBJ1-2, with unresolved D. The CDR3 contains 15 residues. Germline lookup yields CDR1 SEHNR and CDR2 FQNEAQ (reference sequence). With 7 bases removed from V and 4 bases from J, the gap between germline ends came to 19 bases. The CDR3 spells CASTIRPQPFYGYTF. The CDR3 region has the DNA TGTGCCAGCACCATTCGCCCACAGCCTTTCTATGGCTACACCTTC. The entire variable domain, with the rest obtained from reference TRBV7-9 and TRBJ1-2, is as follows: DTGVSQNPRHKITKRGQNVTFRCDPISEHNRLYWYRQTLGQGPEFLTYFQNEAQLEKSRLLSDRFSAERPKGSFSTLEIQRTEQGDSAMYLCASTIRPQPFYGYTFGSGTRLTVV.

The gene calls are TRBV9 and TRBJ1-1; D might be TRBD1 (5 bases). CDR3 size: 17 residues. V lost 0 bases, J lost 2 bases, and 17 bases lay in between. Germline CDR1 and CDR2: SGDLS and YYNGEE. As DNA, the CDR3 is TGTGCCAGCAGCGTAGAGTTCTGGGCAGGGCCTAACACTGAAGCTTTCTTT. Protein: CASSVEFWAGPNTEAFF.

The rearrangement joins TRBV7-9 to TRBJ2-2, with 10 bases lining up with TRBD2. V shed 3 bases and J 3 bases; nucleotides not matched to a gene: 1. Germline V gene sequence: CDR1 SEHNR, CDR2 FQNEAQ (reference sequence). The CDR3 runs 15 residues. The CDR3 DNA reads TGTGCCAGCAGCTTTGGACTAGCGGACACCGGGGAGCTGTTTTTT. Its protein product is CASSFGLADTGELFF. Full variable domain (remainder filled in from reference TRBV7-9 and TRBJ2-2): DTGVSQNPRHKITKRGQNVTFRCDPISEHNRLYWYRQTLGQGPEFLTYFQNEAQLEKSRLLSDRFSAERPKGSFSTLEIQRTEQGDSAMYLCASSFGLADTGELFFGEGSRLTVL.

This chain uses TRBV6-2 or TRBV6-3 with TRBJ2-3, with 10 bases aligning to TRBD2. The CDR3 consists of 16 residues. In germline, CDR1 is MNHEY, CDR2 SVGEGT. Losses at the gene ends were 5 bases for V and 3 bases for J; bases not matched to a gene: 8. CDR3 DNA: TGTGCCAGCAGTGATCCTAGCGGGGGACAGACAGATACGCAGTATTTT. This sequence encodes CASSDPSGGQTDTQYF.

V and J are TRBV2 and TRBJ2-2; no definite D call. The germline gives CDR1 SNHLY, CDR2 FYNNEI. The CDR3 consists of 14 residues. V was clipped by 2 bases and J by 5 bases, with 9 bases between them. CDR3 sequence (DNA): TGTGCCAGCAGTGAAAGGCGAGCGACCGGGGAGCTGTTTTTT. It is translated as CASSERRATGELFF.

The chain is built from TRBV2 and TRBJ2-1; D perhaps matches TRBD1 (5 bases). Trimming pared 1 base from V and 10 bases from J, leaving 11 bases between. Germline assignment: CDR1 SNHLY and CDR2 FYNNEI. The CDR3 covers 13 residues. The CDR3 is CASSEGTSLEQFF. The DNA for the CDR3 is TGTGCCAGCAGTGAAGGGACATCGCTCGAGCAGTTCTTC.

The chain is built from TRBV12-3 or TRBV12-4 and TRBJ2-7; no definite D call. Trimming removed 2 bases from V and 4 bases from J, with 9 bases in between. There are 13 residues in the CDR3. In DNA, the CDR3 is TGTGCCAGCAGTTTAATGCGGTTTTACGAGCAGTACTTC. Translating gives CASSLMRFYEQYF.

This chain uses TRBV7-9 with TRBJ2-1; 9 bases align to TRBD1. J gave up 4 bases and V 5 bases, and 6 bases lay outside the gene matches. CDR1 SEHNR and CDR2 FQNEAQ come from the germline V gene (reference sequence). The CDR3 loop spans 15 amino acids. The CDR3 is CASSDRDRVYNEQFF. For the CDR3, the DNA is TGTGCCAGCAGCGACCGGGACAGGGTGTACAATGAGCAGTTCTTC.

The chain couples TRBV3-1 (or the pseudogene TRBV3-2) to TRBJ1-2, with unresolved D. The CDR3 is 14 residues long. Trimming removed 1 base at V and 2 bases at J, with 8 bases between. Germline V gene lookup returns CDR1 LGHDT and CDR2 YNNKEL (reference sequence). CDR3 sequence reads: CASSQVPRNYGYTF. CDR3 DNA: TGTGCCAGCAGCCAAGTTCCCCGGAACTATGGCTACACCTTC.

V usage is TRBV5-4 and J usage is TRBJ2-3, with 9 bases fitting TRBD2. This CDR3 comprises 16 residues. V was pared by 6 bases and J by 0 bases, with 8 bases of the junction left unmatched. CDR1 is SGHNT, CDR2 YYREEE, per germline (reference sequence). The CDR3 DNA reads TGTGCCAGCACCGAAAAGGCGGGGGGGAGCACAGATACGCAGTATTTT. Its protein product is CASTEKAGGSTDTQYF.

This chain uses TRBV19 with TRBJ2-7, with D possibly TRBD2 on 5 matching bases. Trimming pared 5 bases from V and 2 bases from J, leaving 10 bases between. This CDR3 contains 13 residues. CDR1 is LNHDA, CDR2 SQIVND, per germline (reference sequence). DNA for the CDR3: TGTGCCAGTAGTCAGGCCGGGACCTACGAGCAGTACTTC. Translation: CASSQAGTYEQYF.

DNA of the CDR3: TGCGCCAGCAGCTGGGGGACATCTAACTCTGGAAACACCATATATTTT. As protein: CASSWGTSNSGNTIYF. The rearrangement links TRBV5-1 to TRBJ1-3, with TRBD1 as a possible D gene (6 bases). The length of the CDR3 is 16 residues. Germline CDR1 and CDR2: SGHRS and YFSETQ. V lost 3 bases and J lost 0, with 13 bases in between.

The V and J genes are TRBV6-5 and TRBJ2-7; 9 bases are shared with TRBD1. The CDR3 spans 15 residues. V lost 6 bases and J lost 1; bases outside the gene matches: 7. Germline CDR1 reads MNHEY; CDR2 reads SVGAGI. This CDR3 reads CASSQAGTGSYEQYF. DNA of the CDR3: TGTGCCAGCAGCCAGGCCGGGACAGGGTCCTACGAGCAGTACTTC.

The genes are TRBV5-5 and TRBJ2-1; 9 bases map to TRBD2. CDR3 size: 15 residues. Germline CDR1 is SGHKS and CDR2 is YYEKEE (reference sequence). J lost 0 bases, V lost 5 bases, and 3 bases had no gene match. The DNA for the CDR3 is TGTGCCAGCAGTCTAGCGGGGAGCTCCTACAATGAGCAGTTCTTC. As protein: CASSLAGSSYNEQFF.

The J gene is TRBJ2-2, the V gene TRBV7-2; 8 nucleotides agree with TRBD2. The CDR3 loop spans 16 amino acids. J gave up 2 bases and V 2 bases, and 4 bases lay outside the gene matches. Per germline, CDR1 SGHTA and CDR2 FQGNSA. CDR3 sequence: CASSLYSGGNTGELFF. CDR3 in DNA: TGTGCCAGCAGCTTATACAGCGGGGGTAACACCGGGGAGCTGTTTTTT.

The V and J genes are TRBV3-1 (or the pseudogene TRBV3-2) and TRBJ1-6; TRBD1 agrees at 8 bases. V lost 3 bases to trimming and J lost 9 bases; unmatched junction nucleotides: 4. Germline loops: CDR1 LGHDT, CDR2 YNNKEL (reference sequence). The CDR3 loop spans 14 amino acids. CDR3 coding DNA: TGTGCCAGCAGCCACGGACAGGGAAGTTCACCCCTCCACTTT. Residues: CASSHGQGSSPLHF.

The CDR3 loop reads CAISETGANTEAFF. For the CDR3, the DNA is TGTGCCATCAGTGAGACAGGGGCGAACACTGAAGCTTTCTTT. The chain joins TRBV10-3 to TRBJ1-1; 7 bases are a match to TRBD1. Trimming at V came to 2 bases and at J to 1 base, leaving 1 base not matched to a gene. CDR1 and CDR2 (germline): ENHRY, SYGVKD. The CDR3 has 14 residues.

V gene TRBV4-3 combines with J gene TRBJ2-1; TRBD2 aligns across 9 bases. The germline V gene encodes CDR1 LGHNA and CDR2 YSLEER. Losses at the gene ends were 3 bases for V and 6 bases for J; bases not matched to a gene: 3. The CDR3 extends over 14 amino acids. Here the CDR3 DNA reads TGCGCCAGCAGCCACGGACTAGCGCCCAATGAGCAGTTCTTC. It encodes CASSHGLAPNEQFF.

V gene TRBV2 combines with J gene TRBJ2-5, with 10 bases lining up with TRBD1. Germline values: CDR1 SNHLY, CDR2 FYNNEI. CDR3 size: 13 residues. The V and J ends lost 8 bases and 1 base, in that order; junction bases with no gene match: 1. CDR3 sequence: CASGTGVQETQYF. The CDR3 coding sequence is TGTGCCAGCGGGACAGGGGTCCAAGAGACCCAGTACTTC.

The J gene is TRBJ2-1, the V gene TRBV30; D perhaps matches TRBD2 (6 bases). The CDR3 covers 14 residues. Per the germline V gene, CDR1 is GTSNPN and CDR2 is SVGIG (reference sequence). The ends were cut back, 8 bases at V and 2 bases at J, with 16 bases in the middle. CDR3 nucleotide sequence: TGTGCCACCATACGGGGGAGAACCTACAATGAGCAGTTCTTC. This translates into CATIRGRTYNEQFF.

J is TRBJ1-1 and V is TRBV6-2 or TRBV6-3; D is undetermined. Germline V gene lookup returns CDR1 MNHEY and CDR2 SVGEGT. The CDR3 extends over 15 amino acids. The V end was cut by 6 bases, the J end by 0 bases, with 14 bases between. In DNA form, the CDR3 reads TGTGCCAGCAGCCGCCCCTCGGGTCTGAACACTGAAGCTTTCTTT. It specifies CASSRPSGLNTEAFF.

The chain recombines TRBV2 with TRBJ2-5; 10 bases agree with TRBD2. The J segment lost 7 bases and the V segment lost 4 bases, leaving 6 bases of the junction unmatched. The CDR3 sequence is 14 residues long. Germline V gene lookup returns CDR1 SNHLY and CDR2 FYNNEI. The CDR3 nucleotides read TGTGCCAGCAGTGCGAGCGGGGGGGACCCGACCCAGTACTTC. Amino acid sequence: CASSASGGDPTQYF.

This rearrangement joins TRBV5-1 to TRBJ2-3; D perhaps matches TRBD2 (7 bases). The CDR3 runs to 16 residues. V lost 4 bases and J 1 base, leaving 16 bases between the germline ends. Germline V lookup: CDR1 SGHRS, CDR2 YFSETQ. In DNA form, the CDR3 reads TGCGCCAGCAGCGGTCCAGGGGAGGGGGGCACAGATACGCAGTATTTT. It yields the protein CASSGPGEGGTDTQYF. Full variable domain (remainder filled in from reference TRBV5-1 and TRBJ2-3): KAGVTQTPRYLIKTRGQQVTLSCSPISGHRSVSWYQQTPGQGLQFLFEYFSETQRNKGNFPGRFSGRQFSNSRSEMNVSTLELGDSALYLCASSGPGEGGTDTQYFGPGTRLTVL.

CDR3 residues: CASTPTGHEQFF. DNA for the CDR3: TGTGCCAGTACCCCGACTGGCCATGAGCAGTTCTTC. The chain is built from TRBV19 and TRBJ2-1, with no clear D. The V gene's germline CDR1 is LNHDA and CDR2 SQIVND (reference sequence). The CDR3 consists of 12 residues. V shed 7 bases and J shed 8 bases, with 12 bases lying between them.

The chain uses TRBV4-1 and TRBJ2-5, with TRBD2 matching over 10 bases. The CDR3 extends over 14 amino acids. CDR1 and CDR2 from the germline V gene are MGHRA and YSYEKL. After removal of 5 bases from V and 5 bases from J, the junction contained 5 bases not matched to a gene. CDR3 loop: CASSSLAGVETQYF. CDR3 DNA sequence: TGCGCCAGCAGCTCCCTAGCGGGGGTGGAGACCCAGTACTTC.

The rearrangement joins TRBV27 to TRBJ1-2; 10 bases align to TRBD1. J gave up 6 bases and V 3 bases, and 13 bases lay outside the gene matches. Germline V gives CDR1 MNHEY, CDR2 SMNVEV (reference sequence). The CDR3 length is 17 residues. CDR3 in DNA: TGTGCCAGCAGTTTCTACCAGCACTCCGGGACAGGGGATGGCTACACCTTC. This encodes CASSFYQHSGTGDGYTF.

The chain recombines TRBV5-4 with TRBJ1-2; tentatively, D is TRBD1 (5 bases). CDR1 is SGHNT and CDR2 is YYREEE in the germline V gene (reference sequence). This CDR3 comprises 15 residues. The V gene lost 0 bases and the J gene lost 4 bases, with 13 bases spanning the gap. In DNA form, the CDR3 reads TGTGCCAGCAGCTTGGGCCTACAGGAAGCCTATGGCTACACCTTC. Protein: CASSLGLQEAYGYTF.